The clone carrying this TCR beta chain occurred a few times. In the authors' workflow: Nucleated cell counts were estimated from reference gene primer amplification. Assay: immunoSEQ multiplex PCR; the TCRdb copy retains only in-frame clones and omits some. V and J calls and clone size are given by that table; D and trimming were obtained from the DNA. The sample lists around 140,000 clones, roughly 86% occurring once. The source of the sample is a study of blood T cell repertoires in COVID-19. Looking at the study overall: T cells, B-cell-depleted T cells, or PBMCs provided the cDNA or gDNA that served as material.

Germline CDR1 is SGHRS and CDR2 is YFSETQ. The CDR3 has 18 residues. Trimming removed 4 bases from V and 0 bases from J; junction bases left unmatched: 8. It was during active infection that Seattle patients were enrolled and then longitudinally followed. The specimen was peripheral blood. This clonotype was obtained from a woman between 65 and 79 years old with COVID-19, enrolled during active disease. V gene TRBV5-1 combines with J gene TRBJ2-3; 13 nucleotides line up with TRBD2. Here the CDR3 DNA reads TGCGCCAGCAGCGCGGGACTAGCGGGGATATTTAGCACAGATACGCAGTATTTT. It is translated as CASSAGLAGIFSTDTQYF.